Given below is one T cell receptor beta chain in context. The sample comes from a study of blood T cell repertoires in COVID-19. Original processing notes: Reference gene primers were amplified, and this amplification served to estimate nucleated cell counts. Only in-frame clones appear in the TCRdb table, and some are missing; sequencing was by immunoSEQ multiplex PCR. V and J calls and clone size are copied from that table; D and trimming were computed from the DNA. The table lists about 190,000 clones, about 83% of them singletons. The CDR3 totals 16 residues. Trimming left V 8 bases short and J 0 bases short, with 19 bases between. CDR1 ENHRY and CDR2 SYGVKD come from the germline V gene.

Sequencing used peripheral blood. The chain recombines TRBV10-3 with TRBJ1-1; weak D call: TRBD1 (5 bases). The receptor comes from a woman between 65 and 79 years old with COVID-19, enrolled during active disease. The DNA for the CDR3 is TGTGCCATCCGAGACCCTATGGACAACGTGAACACTGAAGCTTTCTTT. Its protein product is CAIRDPMDNVNTEAFF.